The 22 T cell receptor beta chains in this list originate from one sample, sequenced in a study of blood T cell repertoires in COVID-19 (dated by TCRdb to 2020 to 2021). Preparation of the library involved the immunoSEQ multiplex PCR assay. TCRdb stores this immuneACCESS table with in-frame sequences only. Part of the clones is absent; in the studies checked, under half of the shortfall reflects unresolved V genes, and no reason is known for the rest. The sample has more than 85,000 clones on record, 80% to 85% of them singletons. The biggest ten clones account for over 15% of the sample. Sample: peripheral blood. Receptor source: a woman of 80 years or more with acute or convalescent COVID-19.

The chain has TRBV11-3 and TRBJ2-3; 9 bases line up with TRBD1. Germline-derived CDR1 and CDR2 are SGHNT and YENEEA. Trimming removed 4 bases from V and 5 bases from J; junction bases left unmatched: 4. This CDR3 region has 14 residues. The CDR3 loop is CASSSWTGEDTQYF. CDR3 bases: TGTGCCAGCAGCTCATGGACAGGGGAAGATACGCAGTATTTT. Combining the CDR3 with reference TRBV11-3 and TRBJ2-3 gives the whole variable domain EAGVVQSPRYKIIEKKQPVAFWCNPISGHNTLYWYLQNLGQGPELLIRYENEEAVDDSQLPKDRFSAERLKGVDSTLKIQPAELGDSAVYLCASSSWTGEDTQYFGPGTRLTVL.

This chain links TRBV6-1 with TRBJ2-2, with 14 bases aligning to TRBD2. The germline V gene has CDR1 MNHNS and CDR2 SASEGT. The CDR3 is made up of 16 amino acids. Losses at the gene ends were 4 bases for V and 6 bases for J; bases not matched to a gene: 4. The CDR3 is CASSARTSGRSGELFF. The CDR3 region has the DNA TGTGCCAGCAGTGCTAGGACTAGCGGGAGGTCCGGGGAGCTGTTTTTT.

CDR3 nucleotides: TGTGCCAGCAGCAGAGGGGCGGAGGGGAAGACCCAGTACTTC. Amino acid sequence: CASSRGAEGKTQYF. The rearrangement uses TRBV21-1 and TRBJ2-5; the D call in the table, TRBD2, was not verified against the DNA. TRBV21-1 is a pseudogene locus. CDR3 length equals 14 residues.

This sequence joins TRBV19 and TRBJ2-5, with D maybe TRBD2 (6 bases). Germline V gene sequence: CDR1 LNHDA, CDR2 SQIVND (reference sequence). V was cut by 3 bases and J by 5 bases, with 13 bases left in between. The CDR3 spans 14 residues. This chain's CDR3 is CASSISGGAETQYF. CDR3 coding DNA: TGTGCCAGTAGTATTTCCGGGGGAGCGGAGACCCAGTACTTC.

The rearrangement links TRBV2 to TRBJ2-5; TRBD2 agrees at 7 bases. The CDR3 sequence is 19 residues long. Looked up from germline, CDR1 is SNHLY and CDR2 is FYNNEI. Trimming took 3 bases from V and 3 from J; bases not matched to a gene: 19. In nucleotides, the CDR3 is TGTGCCAGCAGTGAGATCTGGGCTAGCGGAAGGGAAGCAGAAGAGACCCAGTACTTC. It specifies CASSEIWASGREAEETQYF.

This clone was seen a few times. The CDR3 DNA reads TGTGCCACCAGTGAAATGACAGGGGCTGGGGCCAACGTCCTGACTTTC. It specifies CATSEMTGAGANVLTF. The genes are TRBV24-1 and TRBJ2-6, with 8 bases aligning to TRBD1. Looked up from germline, CDR1 is KGHDR and CDR2 is SFDVKD. J lost 2 bases, V lost 4 bases, and 3 bases had no gene match. This CDR3 has 16 residues.

The chain couples TRBV19 to TRBJ2-7; D not certain. V shed 5 bases and J shed 0 bases, with 8 bases lying between them. From germline, CDR1 is LNHDA and CDR2 SQIVND (reference sequence). The CDR3 is made up of 13 amino acids. The CDR3 region is CASSPPTSYEQYF. CDR3 DNA: TGTGCCAGTAGTCCCCCTACCTCCTACGAGCAGTACTTC.

V gene TRBV19 combines with J gene TRBJ2-3, with 9 bases aligning to TRBD2. Per the germline V gene, CDR1 is LNHDA and CDR2 is SQIVND (reference sequence). The CDR3 is 16 amino acids. V gave up 0 bases and J gave up 14 bases; unmatched junction bases: 15. CDR3 nucleotides: TGTGCCAGTAGTATAGACAGCTTCCCTAGCGGGGCTGAGCCGTATTTT. It is translated as CASSIDSFPSGAEPYF. The full variable domain, its missing parts supplied by reference TRBV19 and TRBJ2-3, is DGGITQSPKYLFRKEGQNVTLSCEQNLNHDAMYWYRQDPGQGLRLIYYSQIVNDFQKGDIAEGYSVSREKKESFPLTVTSAQKNPTAFYLCASSIDSFPSGAEPYFGPGTRLTVL.

V usage is TRBV5-4 and J usage is TRBJ1-2; a possible D gene is TRBD1 (6 bases). Germline CDR1 reads SGHNT; CDR2 reads YYREEE (reference sequence). Trimming shortened V by 0 bases and J by 4 bases, and 13 bases separated the two germline ends. The CDR3 contains 15 residues. The CDR3, as DNA: TGTGCCAGCAGCTTGGCCCGCACAGGGAGCTATGGCTACACCTTC. Translated: CASSLARTGSYGYTF.

V usage is TRBV7-6 and J usage is TRBJ1-1; D might be TRBD1 (6 bases). In germline, CDR1 is SGHVS, CDR2 FNYEAQ. The V end was cut by 5 bases, the J end by 2 bases, with 12 bases between. This CDR3 has 14 residues. The CDR3 protein is CASSRGQSNTEAFF. The CDR3 bases are TGTGCCAGCAGCCGGGGACAATCCAACACTGAAGCTTTCTTT.

The J gene is TRBJ1-1, the V gene TRBV11-3; D not resolved. Germline values: CDR1 SGHNT, CDR2 YENEEA. The length of the CDR3 is 14 residues. The V end lost 0 bases, the J end lost 6 bases, and 11 bases lay between the germline ends. CDR3 protein: CASSLDAGTAEAFF. The CDR3 nucleotides are TGTGCCAGCAGCTTAGACGCCGGAACAGCTGAAGCTTTCTTT. The whole variable domain, filled in from reference TRBV11-3 and TRBJ1-1, reads EAGVVQSPRYKIIEKKQPVAFWCNPISGHNTLYWYLQNLGQGPELLIRYENEEAVDDSQLPKDRFSAERLKGVDSTLKIQPAELGDSAVYLCASSLDAGTAEAFFGQGTRLTVV.

V usage is TRBV28 and J usage is TRBJ1-4; D is possibly TRBD1 (5 bases). Germline V CDR1 and CDR2: MDHEN, SYDVKM. This CDR3 is built from 15 residues. The V gene lost 3 bases and the J gene lost 4 bases, with 12 bases spanning the gap. The CDR3 here is CASSFQWGGNEKLFF. DNA for the CDR3: TGTGCCAGCAGTTTCCAGTGGGGGGGTAATGAAAAACTGTTTTTT.

This chain joins TRBV4-3 and TRBJ1-2; D is perhaps TRBD1 (6 bases). Trimming removed 3 bases at V and 0 bases at J, with 14 bases between. Germline CDR1 is LGHNA and CDR2 is YSLEER. The CDR3 length is 16 residues. The CDR3 spells CASSQGPRGSNYGYTF. The CDR3 DNA is TGCGCCAGCAGCCAGGGCCCCAGGGGTTCTAACTATGGCTACACCTTC.

V usage is TRBV27 and J usage is TRBJ2-6; maybe TRBD1 (6 bases). Germline values: CDR1 MNHEY, CDR2 SMNVEV (reference sequence). The CDR3 has 17 residues. With 5 bases removed from V and 0 bases from J, the gap between germline ends came to 14 bases. CDR3 in DNA: TGTGCCAGCAGTCCCTCCGGGACAATCTCTGGGGCCAACGTCCTGACTTTC. Its translation is CASSPSGTISGANVLTF. Supplemented by reference TRBV27 and TRBJ2-6, the full variable domain reads EAQVTQNPRYLITVTGKKLTVTCSQNMNHEYMSWYRQDPGLGLRQIYYSMNVEVTDKGDVPEGYKVSRKEKRNFPLILESPSPNQTSLYFCASSPSGTISGANVLTFGAGSRLTVL.

The CDR3 DNA is TGCGCCAGCAGCTCAGACAGGGGGCATAGTGGCTACACCTTC. Translated, it gives CASSSDRGHSGYTF. The chain uses TRBV5-1 and TRBJ1-2; 10 bases line up with TRBD1. The CDR3 sequence is 14 residues long. V lost 3 bases and J lost 7; bases outside the gene matches: 6. CDR1 SGHRS and CDR2 YFSETQ come from the germline V gene. The whole variable domain, filled in from reference TRBV5-1 and TRBJ1-2, reads KAGVTQTPRYLIKTRGQQVTLSCSPISGHRSVSWYQQTPGQGLQFLFEYFSETQRNKGNFPGRFSGRQFSNSRSEMNVSTLELGDSALYLCASSSDRGHSGYTFGSGTRLTVV.

This rearrangement joins TRBV19 to TRBJ1-1; tentative D call: TRBD1 (5 bases). Trimming took 1 base from V and 6 from J, leaving 15 bases between them. Germline V gene sequence: CDR1 LNHDA, CDR2 SQIVND (reference sequence). The CDR3 covers 15 residues. For the CDR3, the DNA is TGTGCCAGTAGTATAGGGGGGATGAGGAGGGCTGAAGCTTTCTTT. The encoded protein is CASSIGGMRRAEAFF.

The chain carries TRBV7-9 and TRBJ2-7; D possibly corresponds to TRBD1 (6 bases). CDR1 and CDR2 (germline): SEHNR, FQNEAQ (reference sequence). Trimming stripped 4 bases from V and 4 bases from J, with 14 bases between. The CDR3 is 14 amino acids. This CDR3 is CASSSWTEGYEQYF. In nucleotides, the CDR3 is TGTGCCAGCAGCTCCTGGACAGAGGGATACGAGCAGTACTTC.

V gene TRBV6-4 combines with J gene TRBJ2-6; D not resolved. Germline V lookup: CDR1 MRHNA, CDR2 SNTAGT. The CDR3 is 15 residues long. Trimming left V 6 bases short and J 0 bases short, with 9 bases between. The CDR3 region is CASSPGFSGANVLTF. The CDR3 DNA is TGTGCCAGCAGCCCAGGCTTCTCTGGGGCCAACGTCCTGACTTTC.

The rearrangement joins TRBV5-1 to TRBJ1-1; 7 bases match TRBD1. The CDR3 covers 15 residues. V trimming: 3 bases; J trimming: 3 bases; junction bases outside the gene matches: 8. Germline CDR1 reads SGHRS; CDR2 reads YFSETQ. The DNA of the CDR3 is TGCGCCAGCAGCTGGGGGACAGCGGCCGACACTGAAGCTTTCTTT. Protein sequence: CASSWGTAADTEAFF.

J is TRBJ1-5 and V is TRBV3-1 (or the pseudogene TRBV3-2), with 7 nucleotides matching TRBD1. The CDR3 sequence is 14 residues long. Germline V lookup: CDR1 LGHDT, CDR2 YNNKEL (reference sequence). Trimming cost V 3 bases and J 3 bases; bases outside gene matches: 2. The CDR3 loop reads CASSHTGVNQPQHF. The CDR3 coding sequence is TGTGCCAGCAGCCACACAGGGGTCAATCAGCCCCAGCATTTT.

The rearrangement links TRBV25-1 to TRBJ1-6; TRBD1 might be the D (6 bases). Trimming removed 2 bases at V and 6 bases at J, with 8 bases between. Germline CDR1 MGHDK, CDR2 SYGVNS. CDR3 length: 14 amino acids. CDR3 in DNA: TGTGCCAGCAGTGAAGCCAGGGGTAATTCACCCCTCCACTTT. This translates into CASSEARGNSPLHF.

This chain joins TRBV19 and TRBJ2-7; TRBD1 matches 9 bases. J lost 7 bases, V lost 7 bases, and 11 bases had no gene match. The CDR3 covers 14 residues. Germline CDR1 reads LNHDA; CDR2 reads SQIVND (reference sequence). CDR3 loop: CASNGGTGLREQYF. Written as DNA, the CDR3 is TGTGCCAGTAACGGAGGGACAGGGTTGAGGGAGCAGTACTTC.